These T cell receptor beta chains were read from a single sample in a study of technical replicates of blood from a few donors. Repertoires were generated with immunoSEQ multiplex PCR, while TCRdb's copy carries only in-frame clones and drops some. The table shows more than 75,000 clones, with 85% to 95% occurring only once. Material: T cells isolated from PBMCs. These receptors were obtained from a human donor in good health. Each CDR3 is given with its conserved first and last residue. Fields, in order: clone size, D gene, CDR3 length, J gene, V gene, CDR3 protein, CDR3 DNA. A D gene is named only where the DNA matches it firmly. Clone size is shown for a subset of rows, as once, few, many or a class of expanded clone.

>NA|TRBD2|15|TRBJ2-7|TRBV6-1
CASRSGTSGSYEQYF
TGTGCCAGCAGATCCGGGACTAGCGGTTCCTACGAGCAGTACTTC
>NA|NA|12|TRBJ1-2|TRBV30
CAWSVTSYGYTF
TGTGCCTGGAGTGTAACGAGCTATGGCTACACCTTC
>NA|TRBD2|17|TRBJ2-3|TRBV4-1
CASSQDISGGSTDTQYF
TGCGCCAGCAGCCAAGATATCAGCGGGGGGTCCACAGATACGCAGTATTTT
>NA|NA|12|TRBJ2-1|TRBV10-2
CASTPQAREQFF
TGCGCCAGCACTCCCCAGGCCCGGGAGCAGTTCTTC
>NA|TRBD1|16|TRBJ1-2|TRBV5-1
CASSSGTGAVEDGYTF
TGCGCCAGCAGCTCCGGGACAGGGGCTGTCGAGGATGGCTACACCTTC
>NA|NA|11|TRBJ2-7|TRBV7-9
CASSPNYEQYF
TGTGCCAGCAGCCCCAACTACGAGCAGTACTTC
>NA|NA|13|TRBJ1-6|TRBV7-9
CASSATSNSPLHF
TGTGCCAGCAGCGCGACATCAAACTCACCCCTCCACTTT
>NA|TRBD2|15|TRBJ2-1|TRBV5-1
CASSSLAASYNEQFF
TGCGCCAGCAGCTCGCTAGCGGCCAGTTACAATGAGCAGTTCTTC
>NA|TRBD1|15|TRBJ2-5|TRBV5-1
CASSPGQGLQETQYF
TGCGCCAGCAGCCCTGGACAGGGGTTACAAGAGACCCAGTACTTC
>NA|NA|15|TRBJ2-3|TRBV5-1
CASSARGGEPDTQYF
TGCGCCAGCAGCGCGAGGGGGGGGGAGCCAGATACGCAGTATTTT
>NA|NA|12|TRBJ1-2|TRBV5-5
CASSLVGGADTF
TGTGCCAGCAGCTTGGTCGGGGGAGCAGACACCTTC
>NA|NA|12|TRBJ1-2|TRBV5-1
CASSPWGDGYTF
TGCGCCAGCAGCCCGTGGGGGGACGGCTACACCTTC
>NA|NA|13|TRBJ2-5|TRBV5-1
CASSLQGQETQYF
TGCGCCAGCAGCTTACAGGGACAAGAGACCCAGTACTTC
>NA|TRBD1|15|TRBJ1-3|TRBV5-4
CASSRDRGAGNTIYF
TGTGCCAGCAGCAGGGACAGGGGGGCTGGAAACACCATATATTTT
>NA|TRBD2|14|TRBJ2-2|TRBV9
CASSRPGGAGELFF
TGTGCCAGCAGCCGTCCCGGGGGGGCCGGGGAGCTGTTTTTT
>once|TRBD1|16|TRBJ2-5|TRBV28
CASSSPGQGSLETQYF
TGTGCCAGCAGTTCACCGGGACAGGGGAGTTTGGAGACCCAGTACTTC
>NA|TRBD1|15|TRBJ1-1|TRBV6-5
CASSYSGQLETEAFF
TGTGCCAGCAGTTACTCGGGACAGCTGGAGACTGAAGCTTTCTTT
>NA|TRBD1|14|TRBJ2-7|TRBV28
CASSLGGQLYEQYF
TGTGCCAGCAGTTTAGGGGGACAGCTCTACGAGCAGTACTTC
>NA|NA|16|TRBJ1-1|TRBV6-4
CASSDSKDSMNTEAFF
TGTGCCAGCAGTGACTCGAAGGACAGCATGAACACTGAAGCTTTCTTT
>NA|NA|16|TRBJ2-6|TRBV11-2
CASSFDPGWIANVLTF
TGTGCCAGCAGCTTTGATCCCGGGTGGATTGCCAACGTCCTGACTTTC
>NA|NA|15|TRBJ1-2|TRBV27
CASSITGFQYYGYTF
TGTGCCAGCAGTATAACAGGGTTCCAGTACTATGGCTACACCTTC
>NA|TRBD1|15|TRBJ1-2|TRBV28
CASSLSSGQEGGYTF
TGTGCCAGCAGTTTAAGTTCAGGACAGGAGGGTGGCTACACCTTC
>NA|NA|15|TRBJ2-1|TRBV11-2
CASSLLGGARYEQFF
TGTGCCAGCAGCTTACTAGGGGGGGCTCGCTATGAGCAGTTCTTC
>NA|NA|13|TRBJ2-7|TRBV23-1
CARPTGTSYEQYF
TGCGCCAGGCCGACAGGGACTTCCTACGAGCAGTACTTC
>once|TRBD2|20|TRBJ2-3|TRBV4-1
CASSPHRTSGGHTSTDTQYF
TGCGCCAGCAGCCCTCACCGGACTAGCGGGGGGCATACTAGCACAGATACGCAGTATTTT
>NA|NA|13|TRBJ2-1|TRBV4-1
CASSQVQANEQFF
TGCGCCAGCAGCCAAGTTCAAGCCAATGAGCAGTTCTTC
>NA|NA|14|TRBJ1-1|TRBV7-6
CASSLGQVNTEAFF
TGTGCCAGCAGCTTAGGCCAGGTGAACACTGAAGCTTTCTTT
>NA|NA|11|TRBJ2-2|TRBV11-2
CAISDTGELFF
TGTGCCATCTCGGACACCGGGGAGCTGTTTTTT
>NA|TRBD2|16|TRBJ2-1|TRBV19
CASSFLGGVSYNEQFF
TGTGCCAGTAGTTTTTTGGGGGGGGTATCGTACAATGAGCAGTTCTTC
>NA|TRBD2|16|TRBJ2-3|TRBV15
CATSRGRPSGTDTQYF
TGTGCCACCAGCAGAGGGAGGCCTAGCGGGACAGATACGCAGTATTTT
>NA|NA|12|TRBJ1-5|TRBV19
CASCAGDQPQHF
TGTGCCAGTTGCGCGGGCGATCAGCCCCAGCATTTT
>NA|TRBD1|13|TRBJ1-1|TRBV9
CASGTGGNTEAFF
TGTGCCAGCGGGACAGGGGGGAACACTGAAGCTTTCTTT
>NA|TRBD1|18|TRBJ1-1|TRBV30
CAWVWEGGTGTTNTEAFF
TGTGCCTGGGTATGGGAAGGTGGGACAGGGACTACGAACACTGAAGCTTTCTTT
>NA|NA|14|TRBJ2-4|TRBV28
CASSTRRGRNIQYF
TGTGCCAGCAGTACCCGCCGGGGTAGAAACATTCAGTACTTC
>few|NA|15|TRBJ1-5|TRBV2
CASSLGLQSNQPQHF
TGTGCCAGCAGTCTTGGACTCCAGAGCAATCAGCCCCAGCATTTT
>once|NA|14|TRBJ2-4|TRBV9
CASSAGTHKNIQYF
TGTGCCAGCAGCGCCGGGACACATAAAAACATTCAGTACTTC